One T cell receptor beta chain is described in this entry. Trimming left V 2 bases short and J 2 bases short, with 13 bases between. Per the germline V gene, CDR1 is MNHEY and CDR2 is SMNVEV (reference sequence). The CDR3 runs 16 residues. Profiled with immunoSEQ multiplex PCR; TCRdb holds only in-frame clones, not every one. The repertoire holds some 110,000 clones, with around 80% as singletons. The sample is drawn from a study of blood T cell repertoires in COVID-19. This clonotype was sampled from a woman at least 80 years old with acute or convalescent COVID-19. The V gene is TRBV27, the J gene TRBJ2-1; maybe TRBD2 (5 bases). What was sequenced was peripheral blood. As DNA, the CDR3 is TGTGCCAGCAGTTTAAGGGCGGACTCCCCCTACAATGAGCAGTTCTTC. It encodes CASSLRADSPYNEQFF.